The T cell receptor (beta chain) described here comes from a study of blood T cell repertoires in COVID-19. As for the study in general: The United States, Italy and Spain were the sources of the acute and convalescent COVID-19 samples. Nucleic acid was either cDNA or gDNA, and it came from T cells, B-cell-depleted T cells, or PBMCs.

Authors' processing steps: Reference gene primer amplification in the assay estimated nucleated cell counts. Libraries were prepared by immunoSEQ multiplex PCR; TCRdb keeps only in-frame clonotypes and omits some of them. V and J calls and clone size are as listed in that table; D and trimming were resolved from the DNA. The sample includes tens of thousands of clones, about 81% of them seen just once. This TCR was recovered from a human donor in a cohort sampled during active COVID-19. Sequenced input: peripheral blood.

The CDR3 DNA reads TGTGCCAGCAGTTTGGTCGTCGGTGTGTCCTACGAGCAGTACTTC. The encoded protein is CASSLVVGVSYEQYF. The gene calls are TRBV28 and TRBJ2-7; D is ambiguous. CDR1 and CDR2 (germline): MDHEN, SYDVKM. The CDR3 covers 15 residues. Deletions cut 3 bases from V and 1 base from J, with 13 bases between.